The subject of this entry is one TCR beta chain. CDR1 is SGHTA and CDR2 is FQGTGA in the germline V gene. V was clipped by 5 bases and J by 1 base; unmatched bases: 3. CDR3 length: 15 amino acids. Clones were sequenced by immunoSEQ multiplex PCR, and TCRdb holds only the in-frame ones, with some missing. The table lists about 120,000 clones, around 88% of them singletons, with less than 3.5% in the top ten. These data come from a study of control samples from healthy donors and cancer patients. Sample: blood. The source of this sequence is a man aged 40-49 years in good health. The V call is TRBV7-3, the J call TRBJ2-2; TRBD1 matches 8 bases. CDR3 in DNA: TGTGCCAGCAGCATCGACAGGGGGAACACCGGGGAGCTGTTTTTT. It is translated as CASSIDRGNTGELFF.